The 17 T cell receptor beta chains below come from one sample, sequenced in a study of blood T cell repertoires in COVID-19. The method was immunoSEQ multiplex PCR; TCRdb's version includes in-frame clones alone and lacks a portion of them. Among about 56,000 clones listed, approximately 89% were seen once. Specimen: peripheral blood. All receptors derive from a woman in her sixties with COVID-19, enrolled during active disease.

This chain links TRBV6-2 or TRBV6-3 with TRBJ1-6; 7 bases agree with TRBD1. Germline CDR1 reads MNHEY; CDR2 reads SVGEGT. V trimming: 2 bases; J trimming: 9 bases; junction bases outside the gene matches: 4. CDR3 length: 14 residues. CDR3 sequence: CASSYEDRSSPLHF. The CDR3 DNA sequence: TGTGCCAGCAGTTACGAGGACAGGTCTTCACCCCTCCACTTT.

The rearrangement links TRBV5-4 to TRBJ1-5; D gene unclear. The CDR3 is made up of 14 amino acids. V lost 2 bases to trimming and J lost 0 bases, with 6 bases between them. Germline V gives CDR1 SGHNT, CDR2 YYREEE (reference sequence). The CDR3 DNA reads TGTGCCAGCAGCTTCAGAGGTAGCAATCAGCCCCAGCATTTT. It is translated as CASSFRGSNQPQHF.

This clone appeared a few times. This chain uses TRBV11-1 with TRBJ2-7; 9 bases are shared with TRBD1. V lost 5 bases to trimming and J lost 5 bases; unmatched junction nucleotides: 7. Looked up from germline, CDR1 is SGHAT and CDR2 is FQDESV (reference sequence). The CDR3 sequence is 14 residues long. This CDR3 reads CASSTGQGRNEQYF. In DNA, the CDR3 is TGTGCCAGCAGCACCGGACAGGGGAGAAACGAGCAGTACTTC.

This chain joins TRBV9 and TRBJ2-3, with unresolved D. CDR3 length: 17 amino acids. Germline V gives CDR1 SGDLS, CDR2 YYNGEE. V lost 0 bases, J lost 2 bases, and 16 bases lay in between. In DNA form, the CDR3 reads TGTGCCAGCAGCGTAGGTCACTACCAAGCCTCCACAGATACGCAGTATTTT. This encodes CASSVGHYQASTDTQYF.

The chain combines TRBV6-2 or TRBV6-3 with TRBJ1-5, with 7 bases lining up with TRBD1. Germline V lookup: CDR1 MNHEY, CDR2 SVGEGT. After removal of 2 bases from V and 5 bases from J, the junction contained 0 bases not matched to a gene. This CDR3 is built from 13 residues. CDR3 sequence reads: CASSYTGDQPQHF. In DNA form, the CDR3 reads TGTGCCAGCAGTTACACAGGGGATCAGCCCCAGCATTTT.

The CDR3 protein is CASSLDSYSPLHF. CDR3 DNA: TGCGCCAGCAGCTTGGACAGCTATTCACCCCTCCACTTT. The chain is built from TRBV5-1 and TRBJ1-6; no reliable D call. The CDR3 is made up of 13 amino acids. V gave up 0 bases and J gave up 8 bases, with 6 bases separating them. From germline, CDR1 is SGHRS and CDR2 YFSETQ.

V and J are TRBV6-5 and TRBJ1-1; 8 bases map to TRBD1. Germline V CDR1 and CDR2: MNHEY, SVGAGI. The CDR3 totals 15 residues. V gave up 7 bases and J gave up 3 bases; unmatched junction bases: 10. The CDR3: CASTRQGLVYTEAFF. In DNA, the CDR3 is TGTGCCAGCACCAGACAGGGGCTCGTATACACTGAAGCTTTCTTT.

The genes are TRBV9 and TRBJ2-1; 10 nucleotides line up with TRBD1. The CDR3 loop spans 16 amino acids. Germline CDR1 reads SGDLS; CDR2 reads YYNGEE. J lost 9 bases, V lost 4 bases, and 13 bases had no gene match. The DNA of the CDR3 is TGTGCCAGCAGCCTCCGACAGGGGGCGCCCCGGGGTGAGCAGTTCTTC. Its translation: CASSLRQGAPRGEQFF.

The V and J genes are TRBV7-9 and TRBJ1-1, with D possibly matching TRBD1 (6 bases). The CDR3 extends over 13 amino acids. The germline CDR1 and CDR2 sequences are SEHNR and FQNEAQ (reference sequence). Trimming stripped 6 bases from V and 6 bases from J, with 14 bases between. CDR3 residues: CASRKRTDPEAFF. The CDR3 DNA follows: TGTGCCAGCAGGAAGAGGACAGACCCTGAAGCTTTCTTT.

The rearrangement uses TRBV6-2 or TRBV6-3 and TRBJ2-3; the match to TRBD2 covers 11 bases. CDR3 length equals 17 residues. Germline CDR1 and CDR2: MNHEY and SVGEGT. Trimming took 4 bases from V and 0 from J; bases not matched to a gene: 6. Here the CDR3 DNA reads TGTGCCAGCAGTTTGGGACTAGCGGCCCTTAGCACAGATACGCAGTATTTT. It yields the protein CASSLGLAALSTDTQYF.

The J gene is TRBJ2-7, the V gene TRBV27; weak D call: TRBD2 (5 bases). This CDR3 region has 15 residues. The germline V and J ends were trimmed by 5 bases and 4 bases, with 18 bases remaining between them. Germline lookup yields CDR1 MNHEY and CDR2 SMNVEV (reference sequence). CDR3 nucleotide sequence: TGTGCCAGCAGTCCCAGCCCGGGGTACGAGTACGAGCAGTACTTC. Translation: CASSPSPGYEYEQYF.

The rearrangement uses TRBV24-1 and TRBJ1-2; 8 nucleotides agree with TRBD1. CDR3 length equals 13 residues. Germline V lookup: CDR1 KGHDR, CDR2 SFDVKD. Losses at the gene ends were 7 bases for V and 8 bases for J; bases not matched to a gene: 8. The CDR3 region is CATSSQGESGYTF. The CDR3 DNA sequence: TGTGCCACCAGCTCACAGGGGGAAAGCGGCTACACCTTC.

The V gene is TRBV29-1, the J gene TRBJ2-3; 8 bases align to TRBD2. This CDR3 is 16 amino acids long. Looked up from germline, CDR1 is SQVTM and CDR2 is ANQGSEA. V lost 6 bases, J lost 0 bases, and 11 bases stayed unmatched. The CDR3 spells CSVWGLAGESTDTQYF. CDR3 DNA sequence: TGCAGCGTCTGGGGGCTAGCGGGCGAGAGCACAGATACGCAGTATTTT.

The V call is TRBV3-1 (or the pseudogene TRBV3-2), the J call TRBJ2-1, with 12 nucleotides matching TRBD2. The CDR3 extends over 17 amino acids. Looked up from germline, CDR1 is LGHDT and CDR2 is YNNKEL (reference sequence). The J segment lost 1 base and the V segment lost 1 base, leaving 2 bases of the junction unmatched. Here the CDR3 reads CASSQGTSGTSYNEQFF. As DNA, the CDR3 is TGTGCCAGCAGCCAAGGGACTAGCGGGACTTCCTACAATGAGCAGTTCTTC.

The chain uses TRBV27 and TRBJ1-2, with D tentatively TRBD1 (5 bases). V was shortened by 8 bases and J by 0 bases, with 13 bases between the two germline ends. The CDR3 contains 14 residues. CDR1 and CDR2 from the germline V gene are MNHEY and SMNVEV (reference sequence). CDR3 bases: TGTGCCAGCCGCGCGCAGGGCGCTAACTATGGCTACACCTTC. Protein: CASRAQGANYGYTF.

The chain is built from TRBV6-5 and TRBJ1-3, with 7 bases lining up with TRBD1. V dropped 0 bases and J dropped 2; count of bases not matched to a gene: 1. From germline, CDR1 is MNHEY and CDR2 SVGAGI. There are 15 residues in the CDR3. The CDR3 loop reads CASSYSGTAGNTIYF. CDR3 DNA: TGTGCCAGCAGTTACTCCGGGACAGCTGGAAACACCATATATTTT.

This clone occurred a few times. DNA for the CDR3: TGCAGCGCCCACATGAACACTGAAGCTTTCTTT. Translated, it gives CSAHMNTEAFF. The chain joins TRBV29-1 to TRBJ1-1; no clear D. The V end was cut by 7 bases, the J end by 0 bases, with 6 bases between. The V gene's germline CDR1 is SQVTM and CDR2 ANQGSEA. The CDR3 totals 11 residues. The full variable domain, with the rest looked up from reference TRBV29-1 and TRBJ1-1, is SAVISQKPSRDICQRGTSLTIQCQVDSQVTMMFWYRQQPGQSLTLIATANQGSEATYESGFVIDKFPISRPNLTFSTLTVSNMSPEDSSIYLCSAHMNTEAFFGQGTRLTVV.